This is a list of T cell receptor beta chains from one sample in a study of STAT5B mutations in CD4+ large granular lymphocyte leukemia. Generated by immunoSEQ multiplex PCR, the TCRdb table keeps only in-frame clones and is missing some. The data contain under 35,000 clones, roughly three quarters of them singletons. Sequences were obtained from CD4+ T cells from blood buffy coats. The receptors come from a human donor in good health. CDR3s include the opening cysteine and the closing phenylalanine or tryptophan. A D gene is named only where the DNA matches it firmly. Size tells how often a clone was seen (once, few, many) or the class of an expanded clone, and some rows leave it out.

J | D | size | V | CDR3 | DNA
TRBJ1-3 | . | . | TRBV5-1 | CASSLEGPISGNTIYF | TGCGCCAGCAGCTTGGAGGGACCGATCTCTGGAAACACCATATATTTT
TRBJ1-4 | TRBD1 | . | TRBV7-2 | CASSSDRVGVSANEKLFF | TGTGCCAGCAGCTCTGACAGGGTTGGGGTTTCGGCTAATGAAAAACTGTTTTTT
TRBJ2-7 | . | once | TRBV2 | CASSEALLTAQYF | TGTGCCAGCAGTGAAGCGCTTCTTACAGCGCAGTACTTC
TRBJ2-7 | . | few | TRBV2 | CASSERDYEQYF | TGTGCCAGCAGTGAAAGGGACTACGAGCAGTACTTC
TRBJ1-6 | TRBD1 | . | TRBV2 | CASSGTGGRAPLHF | TGTGCCAGCAGTGGGACAGGGGGGCGAGCACCCCTCCACTTT
TRBJ2-7 | TRBD2 | . | TRBV11-2 | CASSLPRGTSEGRVQYF | TGTGCCAGCAGCTTACCTCGAGGGACTAGCGAGGGAAGGGTGCAGTACTTC
TRBJ2-3 | TRBD2 | . | TRBV7-9 | CASSLGEAGGVDTQYF | TGTGCCAGCAGCTTAGGCGAAGCGGGAGGGGTAGATACGCAGTATTTT
TRBJ2-6 | . | . | TRBV5-8 | CASSLYRGSGANVLTF | TGTGCCAGCAGCTTGTATCGGGGTAGTGGGGCCAACGTCCTGACTTTC
TRBJ2-6 | . | . | TRBV29-1 | CSVEDRGSGANVLTF | TGCAGCGTTGAAGATAGGGGTTCTGGGGCCAACGTCCTGACTTTC
TRBJ1-2 | TRBD1 | . | TRBV7-6 | CASSSSLTGVDGYTF | TGTGCCAGCAGCTCCTCCCTTACAGGGGTGGATGGCTACACCTTC
TRBJ2-1 | TRBD1 | . | TRBV5-1 | CASSLGGTGIANEQFF | TGCGCCAGCAGCTTGGGGGGGACAGGAATTGCTAATGAGCAGTTCTTC
TRBJ2-5 | . | . | TRBV7-8 | CASSPVQETQYF | TGTGCCAGCAGCCCAGTCCAAGAGACCCAGTACTTC
TRBJ1-4 | TRBD1 | . | TRBV7-2 | CASSLTLSGGQTNEKLFF | TGTGCCAGCAGCTTAACACTATCAGGGGGACAGACAAATGAAAAACTGTTTTTT
TRBJ2-6 | . | . | TRBV7-8 | CASSLYRPSGANVLTF | TGTGCCAGCAGCTTATACCGGCCCTCTGGGGCCAACGTCCTGACTTTC
TRBJ2-3 | . | . | TRBV10-1 | CATHRGRPGGKTTDTQYF | TGCGCCACCCACCGGGGGCGTCCAGGGGGGAAAACCACAGATACGCAGTATTTT
TRBJ2-5 | . | . | TRBV7-2 | CASSLDRETQYF | TGTGCCAGCAGCTTAGATCGGGAGACCCAGTACTTC
TRBJ1-1 | . | few | TRBV9 | CASSQVGRTEAFF | TGTGCCAGCAGCCAGGTCGGGAGGACTGAAGCTTTCTTT
TRBJ1-1 | . | few | TRBV5-5 | CASSLGTVQNTEAFF | TGTGCCAGCAGCCTGGGGACCGTCCAGAACACTGAAGCTTTCTTT
TRBJ2-4 | . | . | TRBV4-3 | CASSQEVGGKAKNIQYF | TGCGCCAGCAGCCAAGAGGTTGGGGGCAAAGCCAAAAACATTCAGTACTTC
TRBJ2-6 | . | . | TRBV5-5 | CASSQAGQSGANVLTF | TGTGCCAGCAGCCAGGCCGGGCAGTCTGGGGCCAACGTCCTGACTTTC
TRBJ2-7 | . | . | TRBV28 | CASSLTVPYEQYF | TGTGCCAGCAGTTTAACTGTACCCTACGAGCAGTACTTC
TRBJ1-2 | . | . | TRBV28 | CASDGRGYYGYTF | TGTGCCAGCGACGGCAGGGGATACTATGGCTACACCTTC
TRBJ1-1 | TRBD1 | . | TRBV28 | CASKNWGQGVDTEAFF | TGTGCCAGCAAAAATTGGGGACAGGGGGTCGACACTGAAGCTTTCTTT
TRBJ2-2 | . | . | TRBV9 | CASSVVAAGTGELFF | TGTGCCAGCAGCGTAGTCGCGGCCGGGACCGGGGAGCTGTTTTTT
TRBJ2-7 | TRBD1 | . | TRBV6-5 | CASSSYGQGPYEQYF | TGTGCCAGCAGTTCGTATGGACAGGGTCCCTACGAGCAGTACTTC
TRBJ2-2 | TRBD1 | . | TRBV5-1 | CASSGDRVAGELFF | TGCGCCAGCAGCGGGGACAGGGTAGCCGGGGAGCTGTTTTTT
TRBJ2-3 | TRBD1 | . | TRBV7-9 | CATSRGQGSTDTQYF | TGTGCCACCAGCAGAGGACAGGGAAGCACAGATACGCAGTATTTT
TRBJ1-2 | . | . | TRBV18 | CASSPARGNYGYTF | TGTGCCAGCTCACCGGCGAGGGGGAACTATGGCTACACCTTC
TRBJ2-5 | . | once | TRBV10-2 | CASRDLYQETQYF | TGCGCCAGCAGAGACTTGTATCAAGAGACCCAGTACTTC
TRBJ2-2 | . | few | TRBV6-5 | CASSYFTGELFF | TGTGCCAGCAGTTACTTCACCGGGGAGCTGTTTTTT
TRBJ1-4 | . | . | TRBV7-6 | CASSLSPGGDEKLFF | TGTGCCAGCAGCTTATCCCCCGGGGGGGATGAAAAACTGTTTTTT
TRBJ1-1 | . | . | TRBV9 | CASSVAPQADTEAFF | TGTGCCAGCAGCGTCGCCCCACAGGCCGACACTGAAGCTTTCTTT
TRBJ2-2 | . | . | TRBV7-2 | CASSQRDTRTGELFF | TGTGCCAGCAGCCAGCGGGACACCCGCACCGGGGAGCTGTTTTTT
TRBJ1-5 | . | . | TRBV19 | CASSIGALVRDQPQHF | TGTGCCAGTAGTATAGGGGCGCTAGTAAGGGATCAGCCCCAGCATTTT
TRBJ1-2 | . | . | TRBV4-2 | CASSQGGGRANYGYTF | TGTGCCAGCAGCCAAGGGGGGGGCAGGGCTAACTATGGCTACACCTTC
TRBJ2-3 | TRBD2 | . | TRBV4-2 | CASSQSASGADTQYF | TGTGCCAGCAGCCAATCCGCTAGCGGGGCAGATACGCAGTATTTT
TRBJ2-2 | . | . | TRBV2 | CASSYQGRSAGELFF | TGTGCCAGCAGTTATCAGGGAAGGTCTGCGGGGGAGCTGTTTTTT